Listed here are 25 T cell receptor beta chains from one sample, sequenced in a study of cytomegalovirus exposure and HLA in healthy donors. The PCR ran on 60 Vbeta and 13 Jbeta primers. Produced via immunoSEQ multiplex PCR; TCRdb's table is partial and in-frame only. Here the sample spans over 200,000 clones, 80% to 90% being singletons. The specimen sequenced was PBMCs. The receptors derive from a woman under 30 in good health and CMV-seronegative.

The gene calls are TRBV7-2 and TRBJ2-1, with a tentative D call TRBD2 (5 bases). Trimming stripped 7 bases from V and 4 bases from J, with 17 bases between. This CDR3 has 15 amino acids. CDR1 and CDR2 (germline): SGHTA, FQGNSA. The CDR3 region is CASTAAASGYNEQFF. In nucleotides, the CDR3 is TGTGCCAGCACCGCAGCCGCAAGCGGTTACAATGAGCAGTTCTTC.

The chain is built from TRBV19 and TRBJ2-1; D gene unclear. This CDR3 region has 17 residues. Trimming took 4 bases from V and 4 from J, leaving 20 bases between them. CDR1 LNHDA and CDR2 SQIVND come from the germline V gene (reference sequence). The chain's CDR3 is CASSSPPGSALYNEQFF. The DNA of the CDR3 is TGTGCCAGTAGTAGCCCCCCCGGGTCTGCGTTGTACAATGAGCAGTTCTTC.

In this sample, this clone turned up once. The chain carries TRBV4-3 and TRBJ2-3, with D possibly matching TRBD2 (6 bases). Between the trimmed V and J ends, which lost 6 bases and 14 bases, there was a span of 15 bases. The CDR3 has 11 residues. The germline CDR1 and CDR2 sequences are LGHNA and YSLEER. The CDR3 coding sequence is TGCGCCAGCAGGCGGGGAGGAAGGCTGTATTTT. Its protein product is CASRRGGRLYF.

V is TRBV21-1 and J is TRBJ1-2. TRBV21-1 is reported as a pseudogene. There are 18 residues in the CDR3. CDR3 sequence (DNA): TGTGCCAGCAGCAAAGCAATAGGTTTGAGCGGGGCTAACTATGGCTACACCTTC. It translates to CASSKAIGLSGANYGYTF.

CDR3 protein: CASSNTGINSPLHF. The CDR3 coding sequence is TGTGCCAGCAGCAACACAGGGATAAATTCACCCCTCCACTTT. The V and J genes are TRBV7-9 and TRBJ1-6, with D maybe TRBD1 (6 bases). This CDR3 has 14 amino acids. The V gene lost 5 bases and the J gene lost 7 bases, with 12 bases spanning the gap. Germline assignment: CDR1 SEHNR and CDR2 FQNEAQ (reference sequence).

This chain connects TRBV25-1 to TRBJ2-7; the D gene is possibly TRBD1 (5 bases). The CDR3 runs 15 residues. Germline V gene lookup returns CDR1 MGHDK and CDR2 SYGVNS. Trimming stripped 1 base from V and 5 bases from J, with 15 bases between. This chain's CDR3 is CASSEWEQVGNEQYF. Here the CDR3 DNA reads TGTGCCAGCAGTGAATGGGAACAGGTGGGCAACGAGCAGTACTTC.

The chain employs TRBV2 and TRBJ2-3, with D perhaps TRBD2 (5 bases). Germline V gives CDR1 SNHLY, CDR2 FYNNEI. The CDR3 length is 12 residues. V lost 6 bases and J 5 bases, leaving 9 bases between the germline ends. The CDR3 is CASRAEGDTQYF. CDR3 bases: TGTGCCAGCAGGGCCGAGGGAGATACGCAGTATTTT.

CDR3 in amino acids: CASSHRERQETQYF. In DNA, the CDR3 is TGTGCCAGCAGCCACAGGGAACGACAAGAGACCCAGTACTTC. This chain connects TRBV5-4 to TRBJ2-5; possibly TRBD1 for D (6 bases). The V gene lost 4 bases and the J gene lost 2 bases, with 12 bases spanning the gap. Per germline, CDR1 SGHNT and CDR2 YYREEE (reference sequence). The CDR3 length is 14 residues.

The V gene is TRBV2, the J gene TRBJ2-5; possibly TRBD2 for D (5 bases). The CDR3 runs to 15 residues. Germline values: CDR1 SNHLY, CDR2 FYNNEI. The V end was cut by 7 bases, the J end by 1 base, with 16 bases between. The CDR3 spells CASTSQDIPQETQYF. For the CDR3, the DNA is TGTGCCAGCACTAGCCAAGACATCCCCCAAGAGACCCAGTACTTC.

This rearrangement joins TRBV7-2 to TRBJ1-2, with D tentatively TRBD1 (5 bases). CDR3 length: 14 amino acids. The germline V gene encodes CDR1 SGHTA and CDR2 FQGNSA. V was pared by 5 bases and J by 4 bases, with 14 bases between. CDR3 coding DNA: TGTGCCAGCAGCCAGGGCCAGACCGTCTATGGCTACACCTTC. It codes for CASSQGQTVYGYTF. The whole variable domain, remainder taken from reference TRBV7-2 and TRBJ1-2, is GAGVSQSPSNKVTEKGKDVELRCDPISGHTALYWYRQSLGQGLEFLIYFQGNSAPDKSGLPSDRFSAERTGGSVSTLTIQRTQQEDSAVYLCASSQGQTVYGYTFGSGTRLTVV.

The chain combines TRBV4-2 with TRBJ2-1; D possibly corresponds to TRBD2 (6 bases). V gave up 0 bases and J gave up 2 bases, with 17 bases separating them. Per the germline V gene, CDR1 is LGHNA and CDR2 is YNFKEQ. The CDR3 has 18 amino acids. For the CDR3, the DNA is TGTGCCAGCAGCCAAGAGCGTTTTGGGGGGTTTACCTACAATGAGCAGTTCTTC. Translated: CASSQERFGGFTYNEQFF.

The genes are TRBV4-3 and TRBJ1-4; the D is unclear. The germline V and J ends were trimmed by 0 bases and 5 bases, with 16 bases remaining between them. CDR1 and CDR2 (germline): LGHNA, YSLEER. This CDR3 contains 17 residues. This CDR3 is CASSQDPPAGINEKLFF. CDR3 nucleotides: TGCGCCAGCAGCCAAGATCCTCCGGCGGGAATAAATGAAAAACTGTTTTTT.

This clone was seen only once. The chain employs TRBV21-1 and TRBJ1-3; the DNA was not used to check the table's D call, TRBD1. TRBV21-1 is classified as a pseudogene. The CDR3 is 15 residues long. CDR3 coding DNA: TGTGCCAGCCCTTCGTGGGCTCCCTCTGGAAACACCATATATTTT. It codes for CASPSWAPSGNTIYF.

The rearrangement uses TRBV13 and TRBJ2-3; D is perhaps TRBD1 (6 bases). Germline loops: CDR1 PRHDT, CDR2 FYEKMQ (reference sequence). Trimming left V 2 bases short and J 12 bases short, with 9 bases between. CDR3 size: 11 residues. The CDR3 sequence is CASSLRGSQYF. The CDR3 coding sequence is TGTGCCAGCAGCTTAAGGGGGAGTCAGTATTTT.

This chain joins TRBV5-1 and TRBJ1-1, with TRBD1 matching over 7 bases. The CDR3 sequence is 14 residues long. V gave up 4 bases and J gave up 2 bases; unmatched junction bases: 5. CDR1 and CDR2 (germline): SGHRS, YFSETQ. The CDR3 DNA reads TGCGCCAGCAGCAAAGGGGGCGCAAACACTGAAGCTTTCTTT. Translation: CASSKGGANTEAFF.

The rearrangement uses TRBV18 and TRBJ2-2, with D possibly matching TRBD2 (5 bases). V lost 0 bases and J lost 6, with 14 bases in between. CDR1 is KGHSH, CDR2 LQKENI, per germline. The CDR3 runs to 16 residues. The CDR3 spells CASSPPVARVSGELFF. The CDR3 coding sequence is TGTGCCAGCTCACCACCTGTAGCGAGGGTATCCGGGGAGCTGTTTTTT.

V is TRBV2 and J is TRBJ2-7, with 7 bases fitting TRBD1. V was clipped by 4 bases and J by 2 bases; unmatched bases: 5. Per germline, CDR1 SNHLY and CDR2 FYNNEI. This CDR3 spans 14 amino acids. This chain's CDR3 is CASSVVGGAYEQYF. The CDR3 DNA is TGTGCCAGCAGTGTGGTAGGGGGCGCCTACGAGCAGTACTTC.

The genes are TRBV7-6 and TRBJ2-7; TRBD1 matches at 8 bases. V lost 3 bases, J lost 3 bases, and 4 bases stayed unmatched. The CDR3 extends over 14 amino acids. Germline CDR1 SGHVS, CDR2 FNYEAQ. As DNA, the CDR3 is TGTGCCAGCAGCTTCGGACAGGGAGGCTACGAGCAGTACTTC. Amino acids: CASSFGQGGYEQYF.

The V gene is TRBV6-5, the J gene TRBJ2-3, with TRBD1 identical over 8 bases. V lost 2 bases to trimming and J lost 1 base; unmatched junction nucleotides: 2. CDR1 and CDR2 (germline): MNHEY, SVGAGI. The CDR3 extends over 15 amino acids. The CDR3 nucleotides are TGTGCCAGCAGTTACAACAGGGGGTGCACAGATACGCAGTATTTT. Protein product: CASSYNRGCTDTQYF.

The chain is built from TRBV13 and TRBJ2-7, with TRBD1 as a possible D gene (5 bases). This CDR3 has 15 residues. Germline assignment: CDR1 PRHDT and CDR2 FYEKMQ (reference sequence). Between the trimmed V and J ends, which lost 1 base and 3 bases, there was a span of 13 bases. The CDR3 region has the DNA TGTGCCAGCAGCTTAGTTTATGGGGCGATCTACGAGCAGTACTTC. This translates into CASSLVYGAIYEQYF.

V is TRBV6-6 and J is TRBJ2-7; TRBD2 agrees at 8 bases. The trim removed 1 base at V and 4 bases at J, leaving 9 bases unmatched. The CDR3 has 16 amino acids. Germline loops: CDR1 MNHNY, CDR2 SVGAGI (reference sequence). CDR3 loop: CASSYFEREGRYEQYF. The CDR3 DNA sequence: TGTGCCAGCAGTTACTTCGAACGGGAGGGCCGGTACGAGCAGTACTTC.

The gene calls are TRBV11-3 and TRBJ2-1, with TRBD2 identical over 12 bases. The CDR3 sequence is 15 residues long. With V trimmed by 5 bases and J by 6 bases, 5 bases remained unmatched. In germline, CDR1 is SGHNT, CDR2 YENEEA. This chain's CDR3 is CASSAPGLAGNEQFF. CDR3 sequence (DNA): TGTGCCAGCAGCGCACCGGGACTAGCGGGCAATGAGCAGTTCTTC.

This clone was observed once. CDR3: CASSLVPSLVTGELFF. CDR3 sequence (DNA): TGTGCCAGCAGCTTAGTTCCTAGCTTAGTCACCGGGGAGCTGTTTTTT. The chain recombines TRBV7-7 with TRBJ2-2, with D perhaps matching TRBD2 (5 bases). This CDR3 region has 16 residues. Germline lookup yields CDR1 SSHAT and CDR2 FNYEAQ (reference sequence). Trimming removed 1 base at V and 4 bases at J, with 13 bases between.

This clone is a singleton in its sample. DNA for the CDR3: TGTGCCAGCAGCCGAAGACAGGGCCCTCAAGAGACCCAGTACTTC. Translated: CASSRRQGPQETQYF. The chain couples TRBV7-2 to TRBJ2-5; TRBD1 matches at 7 bases. From germline, CDR1 is SGHTA and CDR2 FQGNSA. CDR3 size: 15 residues. Losses at the gene ends were 5 bases for V and 2 bases for J; bases not matched to a gene: 8.

This rearrangement joins TRBV4-2 to TRBJ2-1, with TRBD2 matching 15 bases. CDR3 length: 16 amino acids. CDR1 and CDR2 (germline): LGHNA, YNFKEQ. Losses at the gene ends were 3 bases for V and 9 bases for J; bases not matched to a gene: 6. CDR3 coding DNA: TGTGCCAGCAGCCACCTTGGACTAGCGGGAGGGGTTGAGCAGTTCTTC. Its translation: CASSHLGLAGGVEQFF.